Following are 22 T cell receptor beta chains from one sample sequenced in a study of neurological immune-mediated disorders. TCRdb re-called the 5' RACE reads with MiXCR, one entry per CDR3 protein. The sample has 30,000 to 40,000 distinct CDR3 sequences; around 10% are singletons. Time point: technical triplicate 1. Sample: PBMCs. Receptors originate from a man in his 60s with HTLV-1-associated myelopathy (HAM/TSP).

This clonotype was seen repeatedly, ten times or more. V usage is TRBV5-5 and J usage is TRBJ1-2; D not certain. The germline gives CDR1 SGHKS, CDR2 YYEKEE (reference sequence). The CDR3 runs 13 residues. Trimming took off 0 bases at V and 8 bases at J, with 11 bases between the two ends. CDR3 region: CASSLASGSGYTF. Here the CDR3 DNA reads TGTGCCAGCAGCTTGGCCTCGGGGAGCGGCTACACCTTC.

This clonotype was seen repeatedly, ten times or more. The chain recombines TRBV5-1 with TRBJ2-4, with D maybe TRBD1 (6 bases). The CDR3 contains 17 residues. Germline V gene data show CDR1 as SGHRS and CDR2 as YFSETQ. Trimming removed 4 bases at V and 0 bases at J, with 17 bases between. The chain's CDR3 is CASSQPVQGLAKNIQYF. CDR3 DNA sequence: TGCGCCAGCAGCCAGCCCGTCCAGGGGCTAGCCAAAAACATTCAGTACTTC.

This clonotype appeared a few times. The chain recombines TRBV20-1 with TRBJ2-7; 11 nucleotides line up with TRBD2. CDR3 length: 14 amino acids. J lost 3 bases, V lost 5 bases, and 6 bases had no gene match. Germline CDR1 and CDR2: DFQATT and SNEGSKA (reference sequence). The CDR3 protein is CSAGGLADHYEQYF. The CDR3 DNA reads as TGCAGTGCTGGGGGACTAGCGGACCACTACGAGCAGTACTTC.

This clonotype came up many times. J is TRBJ1-5 and V is TRBV7-2, with 8 bases identical to TRBD1. Germline V gives CDR1 SGHTA, CDR2 FQGNSA. J lost 7 bases, V lost 4 bases, and 6 bases had no gene match. The CDR3 consists of 14 residues. The CDR3 nucleotides are TGTGCCAGCAGCTCTAGGACAGGGTCACAGCCCCAGCATTTT. Its translation is CASSSRTGSQPQHF.

This clonotype was counted at least ten times. The V gene is TRBV25-1, the J gene TRBJ2-3; D could derive from TRBD1 or TRBD2 (6 bases each). The CDR3 is 15 amino acids. Trimming took off 6 bases at V and 1 base at J, with 14 bases between the two ends. Germline values: CDR1 MGHDK, CDR2 SYGVNS. The CDR3 here is CASSIGGIRTDTQYF. The DNA for the CDR3 is TGTGCCAGCAGCATAGGGGGGATTCGCACAGATACGCAGTATTTT.

In its sample, this clonotype was seen many times. The J gene is TRBJ2-5, the V gene TRBV7-2, with 11 nucleotides matching TRBD2. The J segment lost 2 bases and the V segment lost 3 bases, leaving 2 bases of the junction unmatched. This CDR3 contains 15 residues. Germline V CDR1 and CDR2: SGHTA, FQGNSA. CDR3 in DNA: TGTGCCAGCAGCTTTAGCGGGGGGGTTCAAGAGACCCAGTACTTC. Protein sequence: CASSFSGGVQETQYF.

At least ten counts were recorded for this clonotype. The rearrangement uses TRBV15 and TRBJ2-1; D is unresolved. Germline V gene data show CDR1 as LNHNV and CDR2 as YYDKDF (reference sequence). The V gene lost 3 bases and the J gene lost 6 bases, with 12 bases spanning the gap. The length of the CDR3 is 14 residues. The chain's CDR3 is CATSSGYDTNEQFF. CDR3 coding DNA: TGTGCCACCAGCAGCGGCTACGATACCAATGAGCAGTTCTTC.

V is TRBV20-1 and J is TRBJ1-4, with 11 bases identical to TRBD1. There are 16 residues in the CDR3. The germline gives CDR1 DFQATT, CDR2 SNEGSKA (reference sequence). V shed 4 bases, J shed 3 bases, and the junction held 7 bases outside the gene matches. The CDR3: CSATGQGESPNEKLFF. Here the CDR3 DNA reads TGCAGTGCTACGGGACAGGGGGAGTCACCTAATGAAAAACTGTTTTTT.

This clonotype was recorded many times. The rearrangement links TRBV20-1 to TRBJ2-2, with TRBD2 as a possible D gene (6 bases). The germline V gene has CDR1 DFQATT and CDR2 SNEGSKA (reference sequence). Trimming cost V 3 bases and J 2 bases, with 13 bases left between them. The CDR3 loop spans 15 amino acids. The CDR3 DNA sequence: TGCAGTGCTAGGGGGGGAGCTTCTAACACCGGGGAGCTGTTTTTT. Protein sequence: CSARGGASNTGELFF.

In its sample, this clonotype was seen many times. CDR3 nucleotide sequence: TGTGCCACCAGCAGAGATAAGGCCACCTGGACACAAAGCTCCTACGAGCAGTACTTC. It codes for CATSRDKATWTQSSYEQYF. This chain links TRBV15 with TRBJ2-7; D might be TRBD1 (5 bases). The CDR3 runs to 19 residues. The V end lost 0 bases, the J end lost 0 bases, and 21 bases lay between the germline ends. Germline V gives CDR1 LNHNV, CDR2 YYDKDF (reference sequence).

This clonotype was detected many times. This chain connects TRBV12-3 or TRBV12-4 to TRBJ2-5; 7 bases map to TRBD1. V gave up 1 base and J gave up 5 bases; unmatched junction bases: 7. The CDR3 contains 15 residues. DNA of the CDR3: TGTGCCAGCAGTTTAGGGACAGGTGGTGGGGAGACCCAGTACTTC. As protein: CASSLGTGGGETQYF.

This clonotype appeared many times. The chain carries TRBV20-1 and TRBJ2-3; no clear D. The V and J ends lost 0 bases and 1 base respectively, with 11 bases between them. Germline V lookup: CDR1 DFQATT, CDR2 SNEGSKA (reference sequence). This CDR3 is built from 15 residues. CDR3 nucleotides: TGCAGTGCTAGAGACCCCCAAGCAGGCACAGATACGCAGTATTTT. Translated, it gives CSARDPQAGTDTQYF.

Notes on this clonotype: A much larger clonotype is one base distant, so this may be a read error. The CDR3 sequence is CASSLSRLKNEQFF. CDR3 nucleotides: TGTGCCAGCAGCCTATCTCGCCTCAAAAACGAGCAGTTCTTC. This rearrangement joins TRBV5-5 to TRBJ2-1, with D unresolved. Germline assignment: CDR1 SGHKS and CDR2 YYEKEE (reference sequence). V was pared by 4 bases and J by 10 bases, with 18 bases between. This CDR3 is built from 14 residues.

This clonotype was counted between two and nine times. The chain uses TRBV30 and TRBJ1-4; D possibly corresponds to TRBD1 (5 bases). Trimming removed 5 bases at V and 13 bases at J, with 11 bases between. Germline V lookup: CDR1 GTSNPN, CDR2 SVGIG (reference sequence). The CDR3 spans 10 residues. The chain's CDR3 is CAWGGERLFF. The CDR3 nucleotides are TGTGCCTGGGGGGGGGAACGACTGTTTTTT.

The sample holds many counts of this clonotype. This rearrangement joins TRBV6-5 to TRBJ1-5; unclear D gene. This CDR3 contains 13 residues. The germline V gene has CDR1 MNHEY and CDR2 SVGAGI. The V end lost 6 bases, the J end lost 5 bases, and 11 bases lay between the germline ends. CDR3 coding DNA: TGTGCCAGCAGCCACCGACGAGATCAGCCCCAGCATTTT. The encoded protein is CASSHRRDQPQHF.

At least ten counts were recorded for this clonotype. The gene calls are TRBV14 and TRBJ2-7, with D hard to call. The V gene's germline CDR1 is SGHDN and CDR2 FVKESK. The CDR3 is 14 residues long. The V end lost 0 bases, the J end lost 3 bases, and 9 bases lay between the germline ends. The CDR3 here is CASSQDYTHYEQYF. CDR3 nucleotides: TGTGCCAGCAGCCAAGATTATACTCACTACGAGCAGTACTTC. The full variable domain, rest sourced from reference TRBV14 and TRBJ2-7, is EAGVTQFPSHSVIEKGQTVTLRCDPISGHDNLYWYRRVMGKEIKFLLHFVKESKQDESGMPNNRFLAERTGGTYSTLKVQPAELEDSGVYFCASSQDYTHYEQYFGPGTRLTVT.

This clonotype was detected only a few times. The gene calls are TRBV19 and TRBJ1-5; D is unresolved. This CDR3 comprises 12 residues. V shed 2 bases and J shed 9 bases, with 8 bases lying between them. Germline V gives CDR1 LNHDA, CDR2 SQIVND (reference sequence). In DNA, the CDR3 is TGTGCCAGTAGTATACCAGAGAGGCCCCAGCATTTT. This translates into CASSIPERPQHF.

This clonotype was observed many times. The chain joins TRBV20-1 to TRBJ1-3; 7 bases agree with TRBD1. This CDR3 is 16 amino acids long. CDR1 and CDR2 (germline): DFQATT, SNEGSKA (reference sequence). J lost 3 bases, V lost 5 bases, and 13 bases had no gene match. The CDR3 reads CSARPGRQGFGNTIYF. In DNA form, the CDR3 reads TGCAGTGCTCGACCCGGACGACAGGGTTTTGGAAACACCATATATTTT.

This clonotype is deemed medium-sized (0.01 to 0.1%). J is TRBJ1-5 and V is TRBV20-1, with D unclear. This CDR3 contains 13 residues. Trimming stripped 2 bases from V and 10 bases from J, with 15 bases between. Germline CDR1 and CDR2: DFQATT and SNEGSKA (reference sequence). In DNA, the CDR3 is TGCAGTGCTAGACTAAGAATGGCACAACCCCAGCATTTT. This encodes CSARLRMAQPQHF.

Points on this clonotype: Its ends do not fully match the called genes, so a read error is possible. The chain employs TRBV20-1 and TRBJ1-1; D remains ambiguous. The CDR3 runs 15 residues. Germline V CDR1 and CDR2: DFQATT, SNEGSKA (reference sequence). CDR3 loop: CNASILASPNTEAFF. The CDR3 DNA reads TGCAATGCTAGCATCCTGGCGTCCCCGAACACTGAAGCTTTCTTT.

This clonotype showed up many times. The rearrangement joins TRBV5-1 to TRBJ1-4; weak D call: TRBD1 (6 bases). There are 14 residues in the CDR3. V lost 0 bases and J lost 11, with 14 bases in between. Per the germline V gene, CDR1 is SGHRS and CDR2 is YFSETQ. The CDR3 DNA sequence: TGCGCCAGCAGCTTGGAACAGGGAGTGGGGAAACTGTTTTTT. It is translated as CASSLEQGVGKLFF. Variable domain in full (rest from reference TRBV5-1 and TRBJ1-4): KAGVTQTPRYLIKTRGQQVTLSCSPISGHRSVSWYQQTPGQGLQFLFEYFSETQRNKGNFPGRFSGRQFSNSRSEMNVSTLELGDSALYLCASSLEQGVGKLFFGSGTQLSVL.

This clonotype counts as medium-sized (0.01 to 0.1%). The V and J genes are TRBV3-1 and TRBJ2-4, with TRBD2 matching over 8 bases. The CDR3 runs to 16 residues. Germline V gives CDR1 LGHDT, CDR2 YNNKEL (reference sequence). Trimming at V came to 0 bases and at J to 0 bases, leaving 1 base not matched to a gene. CDR3 nucleotide sequence: TGTGCCAGCAGCCAAGATCTAGCGGGAGCCAAAAACATTCAGTACTTC. It yields the protein CASSQDLAGAKNIQYF.